The TCR beta chain under discussion was sequenced for a study of OX40 agonist ivuxolimab in advanced cancers. Study details: Ivuxolimab, which patients received intravenously every 2 weeks, was dosed at 0.01 to 10 mg/kg. Patients in dose escalation had liver, melanoma, kidney or head and neck cancers. Study outcomes and limitations: Expanded clones tended on average to be more numerous among CD8+ T cells than CD4+. At 0.1 to 3.0 mg/kg and by week 6, clonal expansion occurred in CD4+ and CD8+ blood T cells.

The method was immunoSEQ multiplex PCR; TCRdb's version includes in-frame clones alone and lacks a portion of them. The sample carries about 60,000 clones, less than 90% recorded once. This clone was observed once. Antigen unknown. CDR1 MGHRA and CDR2 YSYEKL come from the germline V gene. The CDR3 totals 15 residues. Trimming removed 0 bases from V and 2 bases from J; junction bases left unmatched: 3. The chain recombines TRBV4-1 with TRBJ2-7; 8 bases match TRBD2. This TCR was recovered from an adult with an advanced solid tumor such as melanoma, head and neck, liver or kidney cancer. The source material was CD4+ or CD8+ T cells sorted from blood, sampled in a trial of the OX40 agonist ivuxolimab. The CDR3 protein is CASSQDTGGPYEQYF. In DNA form, the CDR3 reads TGCGCCAGCAGCCAAGATACGGGAGGGCCCTACGAGCAGTACTTC.